This T cell receptor (beta chain) was profiled in a study of breast tumors, draining lymph nodes, adjacent tissues. Whole-study results and caveats: Data only fit, rather than demonstrated, lymph node origin of most tumor T cells. Tumors had less TCR diversity than lymph nodes, more than nontumor tissue. Luminal-like breast cancer showed significantly higher tumor–nontumor repertoire similarity than basal-like.

V was shortened by 5 bases and J by 3 bases, with 14 bases between the two germline ends. Germline V gives CDR1 MNHNY, CDR2 SVGAGI (reference sequence). This CDR3 has 14 amino acids. This clonotype was observed at least ten times. No antigen is known for it. TCRdb re-derived calls from the multiplex PCR reads in MiXCR, one entry per CDR3 protein. The sample lists more than 80,000 distinct CDR3 sequences, less than 40% occurring once. Axillary draining lymph nodes of breast cancer patients supplied the node samples. Sequenced: axillary lymph node tissue. The V call is TRBV6-6, the J call TRBJ2-7, with D perhaps TRBD1 (6 bases). The TCR was taken from a female donor with breast cancer. Some clones in this sample may be carry-over from other donors' samples. Here the CDR3 DNA reads TGTGCCAGCAGTCAGCCTTCAGGGGTCTACGAGCAGTACTTC. Amino acids: CASSQPSGVYEQYF.